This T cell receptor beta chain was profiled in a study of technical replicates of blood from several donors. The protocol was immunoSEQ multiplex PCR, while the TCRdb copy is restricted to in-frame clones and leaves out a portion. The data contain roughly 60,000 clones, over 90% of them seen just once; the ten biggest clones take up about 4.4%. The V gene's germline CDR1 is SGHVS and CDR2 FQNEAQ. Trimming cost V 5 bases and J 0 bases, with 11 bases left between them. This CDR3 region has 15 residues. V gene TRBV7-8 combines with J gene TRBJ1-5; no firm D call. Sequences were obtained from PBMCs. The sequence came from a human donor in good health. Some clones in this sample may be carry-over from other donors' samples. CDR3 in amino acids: CASSPDIYSNQPQHF. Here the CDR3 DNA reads TGTGCCAGCAGCCCTGACATATATAGCAATCAGCCCCAGCATTTT.